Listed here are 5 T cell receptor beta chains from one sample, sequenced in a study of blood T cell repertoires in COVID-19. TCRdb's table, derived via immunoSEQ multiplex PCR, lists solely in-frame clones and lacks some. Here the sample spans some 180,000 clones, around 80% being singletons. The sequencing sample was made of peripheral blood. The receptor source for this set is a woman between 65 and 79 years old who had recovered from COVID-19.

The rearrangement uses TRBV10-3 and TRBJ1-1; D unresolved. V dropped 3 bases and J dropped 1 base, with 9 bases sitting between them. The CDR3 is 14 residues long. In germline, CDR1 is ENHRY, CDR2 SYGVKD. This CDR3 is CAISDKGGNTEAFF. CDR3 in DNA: TGTGCCATCAGTGACAAGGGAGGGAACACTGAAGCTTTCTTT.

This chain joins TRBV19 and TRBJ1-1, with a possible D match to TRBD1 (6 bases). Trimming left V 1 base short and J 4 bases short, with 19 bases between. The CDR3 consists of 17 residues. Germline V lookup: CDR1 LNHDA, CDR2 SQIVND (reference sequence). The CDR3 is CASSIGRPGGRGTEAFF. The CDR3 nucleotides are TGTGCCAGTAGTATAGGCAGGCCTGGGGGCCGGGGCACTGAAGCTTTCTTT.

The CDR3 nucleotides are TGTGCCAGCTCACCTGACAGGGGCAGTCCAGATACGCAGTATTTT. As protein: CASSPDRGSPDTQYF. V is TRBV18 and J is TRBJ2-3; 8 bases line up with TRBD1. Germline trimming cut 3 bases from V and 4 bases from J; bases unmatched to any gene: 6. Germline CDR1 reads KGHSH; CDR2 reads LQKENI. The CDR3 runs 15 residues.

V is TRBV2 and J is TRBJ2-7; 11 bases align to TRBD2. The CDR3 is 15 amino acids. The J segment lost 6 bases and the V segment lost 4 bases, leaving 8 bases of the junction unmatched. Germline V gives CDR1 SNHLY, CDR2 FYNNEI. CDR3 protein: CASSGLAGGEGEQYF. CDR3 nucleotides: TGTGCCAGCAGTGGGCTAGCGGGGGGAGAGGGCGAGCAGTACTTC.

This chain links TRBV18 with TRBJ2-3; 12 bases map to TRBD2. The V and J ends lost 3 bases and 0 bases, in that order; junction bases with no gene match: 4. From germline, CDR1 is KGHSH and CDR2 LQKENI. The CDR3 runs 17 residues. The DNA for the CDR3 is TGTGCCAGCTCACCCGGGACTAGCGGGTCTAGCACAGATACGCAGTATTTT. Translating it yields CASSPGTSGSSTDTQYF.